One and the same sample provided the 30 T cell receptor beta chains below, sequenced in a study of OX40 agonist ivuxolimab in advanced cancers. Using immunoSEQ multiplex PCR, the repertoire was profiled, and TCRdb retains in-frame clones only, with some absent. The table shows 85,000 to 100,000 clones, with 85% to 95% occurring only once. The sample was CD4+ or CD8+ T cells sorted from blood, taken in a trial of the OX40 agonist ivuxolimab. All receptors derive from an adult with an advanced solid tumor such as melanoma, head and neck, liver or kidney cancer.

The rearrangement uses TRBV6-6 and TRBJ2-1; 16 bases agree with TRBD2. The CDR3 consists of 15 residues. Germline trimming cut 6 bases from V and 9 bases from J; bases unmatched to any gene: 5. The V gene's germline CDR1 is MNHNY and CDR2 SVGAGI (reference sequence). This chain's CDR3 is CASSPGTSGRGEQFF. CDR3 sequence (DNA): TGTGCCAGCAGCCCAGGGACTAGCGGGAGGGGTGAGCAGTTCTTC.

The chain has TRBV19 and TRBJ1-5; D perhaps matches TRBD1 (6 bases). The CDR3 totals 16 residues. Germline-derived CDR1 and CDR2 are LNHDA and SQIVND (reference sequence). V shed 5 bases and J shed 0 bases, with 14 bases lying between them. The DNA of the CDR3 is TGTGCCAGTAGTGGGGGCGCAGGATATAGCAATCAGCCCCAGCATTTT. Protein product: CASSGGAGYSNQPQHF.

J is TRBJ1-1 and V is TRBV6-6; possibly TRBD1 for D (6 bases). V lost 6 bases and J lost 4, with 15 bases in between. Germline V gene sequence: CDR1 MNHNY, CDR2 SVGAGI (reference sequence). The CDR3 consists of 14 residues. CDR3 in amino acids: CASRLQGWSTEAFF. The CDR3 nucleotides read TGTGCCAGCAGGCTACAGGGTTGGAGCACTGAAGCTTTCTTT.

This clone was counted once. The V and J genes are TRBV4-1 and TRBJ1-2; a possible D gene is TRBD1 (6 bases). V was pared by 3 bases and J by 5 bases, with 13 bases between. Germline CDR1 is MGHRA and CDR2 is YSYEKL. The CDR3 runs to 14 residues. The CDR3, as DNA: TGCGCCAGCAGCCACTACAGGGTGGAGTATGGCTACACCTTC. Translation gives CASSHYRVEYGYTF.

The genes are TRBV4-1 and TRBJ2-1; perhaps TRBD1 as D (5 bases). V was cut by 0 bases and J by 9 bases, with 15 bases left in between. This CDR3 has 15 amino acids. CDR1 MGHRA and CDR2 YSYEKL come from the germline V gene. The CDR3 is CASSQDNTGFGEQFF. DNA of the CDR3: TGCGCCAGCAGCCAAGATAATACAGGCTTCGGTGAGCAGTTCTTC.

CDR3: CASSGYDIPAYNEQFF. For the CDR3, the DNA is TGTGCCAGCAGCGGTTATGACATTCCAGCCTACAATGAGCAGTTCTTC. The V gene is TRBV7-2, the J gene TRBJ2-1; D unclear. Germline CDR1 and CDR2: SGHTA and FQGNSA. This CDR3 is built from 16 residues. Trimming removed 5 bases at V and 2 bases at J, with 16 bases between.

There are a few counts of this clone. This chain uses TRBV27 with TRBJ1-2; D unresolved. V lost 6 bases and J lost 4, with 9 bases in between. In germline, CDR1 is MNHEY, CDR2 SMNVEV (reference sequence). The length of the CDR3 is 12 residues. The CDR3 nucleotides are TGTGCCAGCAGGGATGCAATCTATGGCTACACCTTC. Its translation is CASRDAIYGYTF.

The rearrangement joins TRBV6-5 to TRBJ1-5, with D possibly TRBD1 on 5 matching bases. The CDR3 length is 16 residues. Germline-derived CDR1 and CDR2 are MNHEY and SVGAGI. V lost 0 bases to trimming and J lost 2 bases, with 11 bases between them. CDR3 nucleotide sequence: TGTGCCAGCAGTTACTCGGGGGGGGACGGCAATCAGCCCCAGCATTTT. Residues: CASSYSGGDGNQPQHF.

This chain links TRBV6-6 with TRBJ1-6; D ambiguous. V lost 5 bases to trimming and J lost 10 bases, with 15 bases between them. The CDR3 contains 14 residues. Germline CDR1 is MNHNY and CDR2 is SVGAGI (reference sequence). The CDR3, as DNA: TGTGCCAGCAGTCCCCAGAGGGTCACATCACCCCTCCACTTT. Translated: CASSPQRVTSPLHF.

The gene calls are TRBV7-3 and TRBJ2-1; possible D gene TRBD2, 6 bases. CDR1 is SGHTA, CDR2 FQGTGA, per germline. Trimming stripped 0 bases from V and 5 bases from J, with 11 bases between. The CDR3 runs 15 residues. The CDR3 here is CASSLTPGTHNEQFF. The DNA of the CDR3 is TGTGCCAGCAGCTTAACCCCGGGGACTCACAATGAGCAGTTCTTC.

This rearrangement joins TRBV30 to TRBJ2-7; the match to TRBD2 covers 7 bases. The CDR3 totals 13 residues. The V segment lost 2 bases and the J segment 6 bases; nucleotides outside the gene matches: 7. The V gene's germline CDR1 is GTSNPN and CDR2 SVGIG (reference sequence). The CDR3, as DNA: TGTGCCTGGAGTCCCACTAGCGCGCTCGAGCAGTACTTC. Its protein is CAWSPTSALEQYF.

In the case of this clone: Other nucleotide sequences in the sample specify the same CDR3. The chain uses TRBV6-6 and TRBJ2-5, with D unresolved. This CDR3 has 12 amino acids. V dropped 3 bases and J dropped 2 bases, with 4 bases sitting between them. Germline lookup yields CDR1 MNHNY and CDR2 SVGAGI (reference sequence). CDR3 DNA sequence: TGTGCCAGCAGTTATTTTCAAGAGACCCAGTACTTC. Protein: CASSYFQETQYF.

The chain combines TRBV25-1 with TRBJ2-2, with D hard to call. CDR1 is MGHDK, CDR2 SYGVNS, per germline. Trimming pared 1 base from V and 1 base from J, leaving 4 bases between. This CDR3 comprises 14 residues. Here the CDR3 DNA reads TGTGCCAGCAGTGAATTGGAGAACACCGGGGAGCTGTTTTTT. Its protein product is CASSELENTGELFF. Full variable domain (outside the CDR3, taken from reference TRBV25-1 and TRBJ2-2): EADIYQTPRYLVIGTGKKITLECSQTMGHDKMYWYQQDPGMELHLIHYSYGVNSTEKGDLSSESTVSRIRTEHFPLTLESARPSHTSQYLCASSELENTGELFFGEGSRLTVL.

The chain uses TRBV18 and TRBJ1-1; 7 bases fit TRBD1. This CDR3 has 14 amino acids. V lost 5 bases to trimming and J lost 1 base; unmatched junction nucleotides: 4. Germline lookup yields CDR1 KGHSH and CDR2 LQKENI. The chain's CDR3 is CASSAGTANTEAFF. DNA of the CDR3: TGTGCCAGCTCAGCCGGGACAGCGAACACTGAAGCTTTCTTT.

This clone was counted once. CDR3 nucleotide sequence: TGTGCCAGCAGCTACGGGGGGAGCACAGATACGCAGTATTTT. Translating gives CASSYGGSTDTQYF. The chain employs TRBV7-3 and TRBJ2-3; 7 nucleotides match TRBD2. The CDR3 loop spans 14 amino acids. With V trimmed by 4 bases and J by 0 bases, 1 base remained unmatched. CDR1 is SGHTA and CDR2 is FQGTGA in the germline V gene.

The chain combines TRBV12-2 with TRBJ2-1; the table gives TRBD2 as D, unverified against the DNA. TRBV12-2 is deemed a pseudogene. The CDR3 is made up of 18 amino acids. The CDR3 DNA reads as TGTGCAAGTCGCTTAGACCGACCTAGCGGGAGGGTGGTGAATGAGCAGTTCTTC. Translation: CASRLDRPSGRVVNEQFF.

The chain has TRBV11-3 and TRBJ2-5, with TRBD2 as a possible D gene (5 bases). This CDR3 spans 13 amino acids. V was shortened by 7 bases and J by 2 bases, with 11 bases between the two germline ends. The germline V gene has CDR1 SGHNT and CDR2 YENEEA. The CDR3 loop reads CASTWTGQETQYF. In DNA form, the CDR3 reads TGTGCCAGCACTTGGACGGGGCAAGAGACCCAGTACTTC. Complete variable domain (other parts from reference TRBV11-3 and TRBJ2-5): EAGVVQSPRYKIIEKKQPVAFWCNPISGHNTLYWYLQNLGQGPELLIRYENEEAVDDSQLPKDRFSAERLKGVDSTLKIQPAELGDSAVYLCASTWTGQETQYFGPGTRLLVL.

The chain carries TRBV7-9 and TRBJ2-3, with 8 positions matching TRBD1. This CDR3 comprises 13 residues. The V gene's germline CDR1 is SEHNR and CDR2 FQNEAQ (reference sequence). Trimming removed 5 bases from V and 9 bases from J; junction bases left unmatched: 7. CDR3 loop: CASSRWGTGTQYF. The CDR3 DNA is TGTGCCAGCAGCCGATGGGGGACAGGAACGCAGTATTTT.

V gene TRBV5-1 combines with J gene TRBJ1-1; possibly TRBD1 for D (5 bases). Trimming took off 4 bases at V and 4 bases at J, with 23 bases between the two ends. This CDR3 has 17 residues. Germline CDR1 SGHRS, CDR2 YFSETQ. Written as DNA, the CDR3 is TGCGCCAGCAGCCCACGGGGGGGAGCCCCGACGGGCACTGAAGCTTTCTTT. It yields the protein CASSPRGGAPTGTEAFF.

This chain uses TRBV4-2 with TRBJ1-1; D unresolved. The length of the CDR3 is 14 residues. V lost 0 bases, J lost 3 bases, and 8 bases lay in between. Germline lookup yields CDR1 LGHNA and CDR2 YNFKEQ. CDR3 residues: CASSQDGRDTEAFF. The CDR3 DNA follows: TGTGCCAGCAGCCAAGATGGCCGAGACACTGAAGCTTTCTTT.

In nucleotides, the CDR3 is TGTGCCAGCTCACCGCCAGGGTCTATCTATGGCTACACCTTC. Protein: CASSPPGSIYGYTF. J is TRBJ1-2 and V is TRBV18, with D tentatively TRBD1 (5 bases). Per the germline V gene, CDR1 is KGHSH and CDR2 is LQKENI. V lost 3 bases to trimming and J lost 4 bases, with 12 bases between them. This CDR3 has 14 residues.

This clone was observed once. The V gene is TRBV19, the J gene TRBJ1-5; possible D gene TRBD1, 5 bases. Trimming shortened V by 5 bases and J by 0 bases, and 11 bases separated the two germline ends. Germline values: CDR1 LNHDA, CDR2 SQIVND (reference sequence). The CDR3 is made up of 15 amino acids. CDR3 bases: TGTGCCAGTAGTTCCGGGGCTTATAGCAATCAGCCCCAGCATTTT. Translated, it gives CASSSGAYSNQPQHF. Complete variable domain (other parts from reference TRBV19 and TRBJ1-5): DGGITQSPKYLFRKEGQNVTLSCEQNLNHDAMYWYRQDPGQGLRLIYYSQIVNDFQKGDIAEGYSVSREKKESFPLTVTSAQKNPTAFYLCASSSGAYSNQPQHFGDGTRLSIL.

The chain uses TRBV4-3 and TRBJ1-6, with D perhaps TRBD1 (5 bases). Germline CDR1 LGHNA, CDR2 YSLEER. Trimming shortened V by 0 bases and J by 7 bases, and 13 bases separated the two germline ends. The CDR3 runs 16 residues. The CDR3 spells CASSQELAGWNSPLHF. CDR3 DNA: TGCGCCAGCAGCCAAGAATTGGCAGGGTGGAATTCACCCCTCCACTTT.

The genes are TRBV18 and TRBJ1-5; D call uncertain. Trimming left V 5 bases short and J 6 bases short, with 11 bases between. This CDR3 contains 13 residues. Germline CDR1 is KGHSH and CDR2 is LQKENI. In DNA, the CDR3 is TGTGCCAGCTCAGTTGGGCCCTTTCAGCCCCAGCATTTT. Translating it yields CASSVGPFQPQHF.

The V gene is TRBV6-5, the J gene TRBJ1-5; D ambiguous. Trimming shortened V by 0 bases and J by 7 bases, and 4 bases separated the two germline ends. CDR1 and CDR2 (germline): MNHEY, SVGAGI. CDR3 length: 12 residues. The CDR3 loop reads CASSYSKQPQHF. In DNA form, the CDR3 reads TGTGCCAGCAGTTACTCGAAACAGCCCCAGCATTTT.

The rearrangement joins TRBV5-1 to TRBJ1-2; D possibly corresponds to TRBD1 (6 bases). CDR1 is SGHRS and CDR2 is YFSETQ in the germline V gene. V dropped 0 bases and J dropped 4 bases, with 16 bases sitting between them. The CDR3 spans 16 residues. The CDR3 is CASSLDGTTNSYGYTF. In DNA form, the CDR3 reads TGCGCCAGCAGCTTGGATGGGACAACGAACTCCTATGGCTACACCTTC.

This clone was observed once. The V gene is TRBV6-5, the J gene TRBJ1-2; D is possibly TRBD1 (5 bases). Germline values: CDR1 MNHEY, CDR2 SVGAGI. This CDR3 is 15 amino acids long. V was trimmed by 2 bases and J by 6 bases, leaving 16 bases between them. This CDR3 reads CASSYHPEGSDGYTF. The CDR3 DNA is TGTGCCAGCAGTTACCACCCGGAGGGGAGCGATGGCTACACCTTC.

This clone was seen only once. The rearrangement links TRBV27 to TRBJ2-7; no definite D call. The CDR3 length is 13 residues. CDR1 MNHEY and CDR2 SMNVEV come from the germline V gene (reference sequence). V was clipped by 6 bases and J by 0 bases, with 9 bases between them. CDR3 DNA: TGTGCCAGCAGCTCCACTTACTCCTACGAGCAGTACTTC. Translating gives CASSSTYSYEQYF.

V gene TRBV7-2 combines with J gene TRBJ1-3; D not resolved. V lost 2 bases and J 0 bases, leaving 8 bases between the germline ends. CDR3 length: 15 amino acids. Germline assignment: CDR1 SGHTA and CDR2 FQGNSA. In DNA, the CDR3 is TGTGCCAGCAGCTTAACGGCACCCTCTGGAAACACCATATATTTT. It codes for CASSLTAPSGNTIYF.

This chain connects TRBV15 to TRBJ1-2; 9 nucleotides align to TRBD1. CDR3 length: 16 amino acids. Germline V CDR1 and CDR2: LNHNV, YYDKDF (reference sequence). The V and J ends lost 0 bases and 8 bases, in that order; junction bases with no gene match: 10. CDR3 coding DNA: TGTGCCACCAGCAGAGACCTCCTGGGACAGGGAAAGGGCTACACCTTC. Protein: CATSRDLLGQGKGYTF.